The clone carrying this T cell receptor (beta chain) was seen just once. There are 15 residues in the CDR3. CDR1 MDHEN and CDR2 SYDVKM come from the germline V gene. The ends were cut back, 0 bases at V and 6 bases at J, with 13 bases in the middle. In the original processing: Scientists estimated how many nucleated cells there were by amplifying reference gene primers. The protocol was immunoSEQ multiplex PCR, while the TCRdb copy is restricted to in-frame clones and leaves out a portion. For V, J and clone size, that table is used; D and trimming come from the DNA. The sample lists about 260,000 clones, about 87% occurring once. Participants in the exposed group had met a COVID-19 case in the 2 weeks before joining the study. The data are from a study of blood T cell repertoires in COVID-19. Background on the study: From the United States, Italy and Spain came samples of acute and convalescent COVID-19.

The TCR sequence derives from a man aged 50-59 years who had been exposed to COVID-19. V and J are TRBV28 and TRBJ2-3, with a tentative D call TRBD2 (6 bases). The sequenced sample consisted of PBMCs or T cells enriched from blood (not recorded which). The CDR3 coding sequence is TGTGCCAGCAGTTTATGGGGCGGGGCTGGGGATACGCAGTATTTT. As protein: CASSLWGGAGDTQYF.